This T cell receptor beta chain was found in a study of shared clonotypes between healthy human individuals. General study points: Apart from blood, nothing was sampled; tissue repertoires likely differ.

The naive CD8 population came from CD45RO-negative cells selected for CCR7, without terminally differentiated effector memory CD45RA+ cells. Details on this clone: Its target is unknown.

The CDR3 length is 13 residues. Germline V lookup: CDR1 SGHTS, CDR2 YDEGEE. Deletions cut 5 bases from V and 6 bases from J, with 14 bases between. Clones were sequenced by immunoSEQ multiplex PCR, and TCRdb holds only the in-frame ones, with some missing. The profile shows nearly 600,000 clones, nearly 97% of them singletons. This chain links TRBV5-8 with TRBJ1-2, with TRBD1 as a possible D gene (5 bases). This TCR came from a woman aged 30 to 39 in good health. Input material: naive CD8+ T cells sorted from blood. As DNA, the CDR3 is TGTGCCAGCAGTGGGGACCAGAGAGATGGCTACACCTTC. It encodes CASSGDQRDGYTF.